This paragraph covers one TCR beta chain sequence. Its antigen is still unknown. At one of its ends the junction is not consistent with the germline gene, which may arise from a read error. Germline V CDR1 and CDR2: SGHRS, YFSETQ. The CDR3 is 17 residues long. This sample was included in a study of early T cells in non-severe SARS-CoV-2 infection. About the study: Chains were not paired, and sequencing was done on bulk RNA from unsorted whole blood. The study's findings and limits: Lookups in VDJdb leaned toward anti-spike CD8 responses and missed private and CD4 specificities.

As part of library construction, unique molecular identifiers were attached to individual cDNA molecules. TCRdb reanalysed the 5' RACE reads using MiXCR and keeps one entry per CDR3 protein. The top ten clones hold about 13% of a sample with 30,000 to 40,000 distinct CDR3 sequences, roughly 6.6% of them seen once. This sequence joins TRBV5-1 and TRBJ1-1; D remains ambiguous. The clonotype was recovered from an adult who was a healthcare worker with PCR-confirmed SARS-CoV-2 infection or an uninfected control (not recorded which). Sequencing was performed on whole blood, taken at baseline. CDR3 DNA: TGCGCCAGCAGCCCTGGCCGGCCAGCCCAAAGCAACACTGAAGTTTTCTTT. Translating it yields CASSPGRPAQSNTEVFF.